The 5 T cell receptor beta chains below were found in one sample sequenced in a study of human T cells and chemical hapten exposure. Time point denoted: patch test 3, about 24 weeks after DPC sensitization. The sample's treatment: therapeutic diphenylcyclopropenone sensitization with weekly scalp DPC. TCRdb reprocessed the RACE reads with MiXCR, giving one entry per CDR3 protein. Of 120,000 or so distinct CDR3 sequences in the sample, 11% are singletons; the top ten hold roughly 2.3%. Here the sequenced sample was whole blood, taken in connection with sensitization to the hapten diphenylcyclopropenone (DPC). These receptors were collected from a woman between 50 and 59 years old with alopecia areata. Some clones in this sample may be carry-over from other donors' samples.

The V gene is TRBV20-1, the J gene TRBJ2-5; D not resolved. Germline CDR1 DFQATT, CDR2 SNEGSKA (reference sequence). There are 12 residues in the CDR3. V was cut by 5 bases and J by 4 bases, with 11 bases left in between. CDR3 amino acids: CSAGVRGETQYF. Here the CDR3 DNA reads TGCAGTGCTGGAGTAAGAGGAGAGACCCAGTACTTC.

The CDR3: CASRSPTGGRPYNSPLHF. The CDR3 bases are TGTGCCAGCAGGTCCCCCACAGGGGGACGACCCTATAATTCACCCCTCCACTTT. This chain uses TRBV28 with TRBJ1-6; TRBD1 matches at 8 bases. This CDR3 region has 18 residues. Trimming at V came to 6 bases and at J to 2 bases, leaving 12 bases not matched to a gene. Germline V gives CDR1 MDHEN, CDR2 SYDVKM. The full variable domain, rest sourced from reference TRBV28 and TRBJ1-6, is DVKVTQSSRYLVKRTGEKVFLECVQDMDHENMFWYRQDPGLGLRLIYFSYDVKMKEKGDIPEGYSVSREKKERFSLILESASTNQTSMYLCASRSPTGGRPYNSPLHFGNGTRLTVT.

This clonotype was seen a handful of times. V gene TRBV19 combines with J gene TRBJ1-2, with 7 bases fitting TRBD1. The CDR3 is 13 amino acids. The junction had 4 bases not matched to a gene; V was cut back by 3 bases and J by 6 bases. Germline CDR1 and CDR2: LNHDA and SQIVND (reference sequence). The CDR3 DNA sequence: TGTGCCAGTAGTATTGCAGGGACAGATGGCTACACCTTC. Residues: CASSIAGTDGYTF.

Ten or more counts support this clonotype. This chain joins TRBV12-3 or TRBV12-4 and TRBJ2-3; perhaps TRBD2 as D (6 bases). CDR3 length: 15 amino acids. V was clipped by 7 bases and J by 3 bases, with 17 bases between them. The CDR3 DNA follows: TGTGCCAGCACCATGCCGGGACTCGCGACAGATACGCAGTATTTT. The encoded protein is CASTMPGLATDTQYF.

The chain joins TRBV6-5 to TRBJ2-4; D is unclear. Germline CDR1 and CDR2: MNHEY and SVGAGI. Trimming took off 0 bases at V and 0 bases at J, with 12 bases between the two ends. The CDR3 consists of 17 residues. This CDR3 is CASSYSFSVVAKNIQYF. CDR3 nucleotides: TGTGCCAGCAGTTACTCATTCTCCGTTGTAGCCAAAAACATTCAGTACTTC.